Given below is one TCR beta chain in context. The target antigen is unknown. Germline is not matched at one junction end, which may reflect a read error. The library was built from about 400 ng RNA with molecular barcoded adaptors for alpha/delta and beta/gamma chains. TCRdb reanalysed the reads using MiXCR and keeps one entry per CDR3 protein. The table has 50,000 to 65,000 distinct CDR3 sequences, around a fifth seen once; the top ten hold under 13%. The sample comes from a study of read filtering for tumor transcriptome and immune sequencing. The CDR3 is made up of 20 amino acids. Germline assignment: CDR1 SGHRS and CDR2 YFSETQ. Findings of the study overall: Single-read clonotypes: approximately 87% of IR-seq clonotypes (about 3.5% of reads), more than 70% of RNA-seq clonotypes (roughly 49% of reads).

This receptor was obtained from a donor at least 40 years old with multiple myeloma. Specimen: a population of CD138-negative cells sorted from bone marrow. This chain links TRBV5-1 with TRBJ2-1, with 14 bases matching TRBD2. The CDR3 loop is CAGSSPYSGLAGASYNDQFF. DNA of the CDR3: TGCGCCGGCAGCTCCCCCTACTCGGGACTAGCGGGGGCGTCCTACAATGATCAGTTCTTC. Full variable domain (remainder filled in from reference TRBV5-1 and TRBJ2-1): KAGVTQTPRYLIKTRGQQVTLSCSPISGHRSVSWYQQTPGQGLQFLFEYFSETQRNKGNFPGRFSGRQFSNSRSEMNVSTLELGDSALYLCAGSSPYSGLAGASYNDQFFGPGTRLTVL.